A single sample is the source of the 31 T cell receptor beta chains below, sequenced in a study of cytomegalovirus exposure and HLA in healthy donors. The PCR was carried out with 60 Vbeta primers and 13 Jbeta primers. Clones were read by immunoSEQ multiplex PCR, and TCRdb kept only the in-frame ones, dropping some. The sample consists of about 150,000 clones, approximately 80% of them appearing once. The sample was PBMCs. Every receptor here comes from a young man in good health and CMV-seropositive.

The J gene is TRBJ2-7, the V gene TRBV9, with a tentative D call TRBD1 (6 bases). CDR1 is SGDLS, CDR2 YYNGEE, per germline. The CDR3 totals 13 residues. Trimming took 4 bases from V and 4 from J, leaving 12 bases between them. The CDR3 reads CASSPGGVYEQYF. DNA for the CDR3: TGTGCCAGCAGCCCTGGGGGCGTTTACGAGCAGTACTTC. The full variable domain, with the rest looked up from reference TRBV9 and TRBJ2-7, is DSGVTQTPKHLITATGQRVTLRCSPRSGDLSVYWYQQSLDQGLQFLIQYYNGEERAKGNILERFSAQQFPDLHSELNLSSLELGDSALYFCASSPGGVYEQYFGPGTRLTVT.

The chain combines TRBV4-2 with TRBJ1-2, with D perhaps TRBD1 (6 bases). The CDR3 contains 17 residues. V lost 0 bases, J lost 3 bases, and 17 bases lay in between. Germline V gene sequence: CDR1 LGHNA, CDR2 YNFKEQ. The CDR3 DNA is TGTGCCAGCAGCCAAGATGTCCGGGGGGCTGCGGACTATGGCTACACCTTC. It encodes CASSQDVRGAADYGYTF.

The rearrangement uses TRBV11-2 and TRBJ2-2; TRBD1 agrees at 7 bases. V trimming: 6 bases; J trimming: 4 bases; junction bases outside the gene matches: 8. The CDR3 is made up of 15 amino acids. CDR1 and CDR2 (germline): SGHAT, FQNNGV. The CDR3 sequence is CASRTGAAGTGELFF. In DNA, the CDR3 is TGTGCCAGCAGAACAGGGGCGGCTGGCACCGGGGAGCTGTTTTTT.

This clone turned up a few times. The V gene is TRBV4-3, the J gene TRBJ1-2; 9 nucleotides line up with TRBD1. Unmatched junction bases numbered 1, after V lost 3 bases and J lost 2 bases. CDR3 size: 14 residues. In germline, CDR1 is LGHNA, CDR2 YSLEER. The chain's CDR3 is CASSQTGGNYGYTF. CDR3 sequence (DNA): TGCGCCAGCAGCCAGACAGGGGGAAACTATGGCTACACCTTC.

The chain carries TRBV11-3 and TRBJ1-4; no clear D. The germline gives CDR1 SGHNT, CDR2 YENEEA. Trimming left V 2 bases short and J 8 bases short, with 12 bases between. This CDR3 is built from 14 residues. The CDR3 DNA reads TGTGCCAGCAGCTTATTCCGGGGATTGGAAAAACTGTTTTTT. Translated: CASSLFRGLEKLFF.

This chain joins TRBV2 and TRBJ2-7; D possibly corresponds to TRBD1 (6 bases). Germline V gene data show CDR1 as SNHLY and CDR2 as FYNNEI. This CDR3 comprises 13 residues. The ends were cut back, 5 bases at V and 6 bases at J, with 14 bases in the middle. CDR3 in DNA: TGTGCCAGCAGTTTGTACAGGGTTGGCGAGCAGTACTTC. Amino acid sequence: CASSLYRVGEQYF.

This clone was seen only a few times. The chain has TRBV5-4 and TRBJ1-3; maybe TRBD1 (5 bases). With 2 bases removed from V and 4 bases from J, the gap between germline ends came to 10 bases. CDR3 length equals 14 residues. Germline CDR1 reads SGHNT; CDR2 reads YYREEE (reference sequence). CDR3 in amino acids: CASSLMAGGNTIYF. CDR3 DNA: TGTGCCAGCAGCTTAATGGCAGGGGGAAACACCATATATTTT.

This clone has just one count. This chain links TRBV7-2 with TRBJ2-1; 10 nucleotides line up with TRBD1. With V trimmed by 5 bases and J by 8 bases, 15 bases remained unmatched. The CDR3 has 17 amino acids. Germline CDR1 and CDR2: SGHTA and FQGNSA. The DNA of the CDR3 is TGTGCCAGCAGCGTGGTGGGAGGCGGGACAGGGGCCCATGAGCAGTTCTTC. Translation: CASSVVGGGTGAHEQFF. The variable domain in full, completed from reference TRBV7-2 and TRBJ2-1, reads GAGVSQSPSNKVTEKGKDVELRCDPISGHTALYWYRQSLGQGLEFLIYFQGNSAPDKSGLPSDRFSAERTGGSVSTLTIQRTQQEDSAVYLCASSVVGGGTGAHEQFFGPGTRLTVL.

The gene calls are TRBV7-6 and TRBJ2-5; a weak D match, TRBD2 (5 bases). In germline, CDR1 is SGHVS, CDR2 FNYEAQ. There are 14 residues in the CDR3. V was pared by 5 bases and J by 1 base, with 11 bases between. In DNA, the CDR3 is TGTGCCAGCAGCCGCCGAGGGTCCCAAGAGACCCAGTACTTC. Amino acid sequence: CASSRRGSQETQYF.

This clone has just one count. The CDR3 DNA reads as TGTGCCAGTAGCGGAGTAGCTTACAATGAGCAGTTCTTC. This sequence encodes CASSGVAYNEQFF. V and J are TRBV21-1 and TRBJ2-1; the table's D call, TRBD2, was not checked against the DNA. TRBV21-1 is a pseudogene. This CDR3 spans 13 amino acids.

The chain uses TRBV12-5 and TRBJ2-7, with 7 bases matching TRBD1. V trimming: 6 bases; J trimming: 0 bases; junction bases outside the gene matches: 11. Germline V lookup: CDR1 LGHNT, CDR2 FRNRAP. This CDR3 spans 16 amino acids. As DNA, the CDR3 is TGTGCTAGTGGCCCCGACAGGGCTATACTCTCCTACGAGCAGTACTTC. Its translation is CASGPDRAILSYEQYF.

The chain combines TRBV2 with TRBJ2-1; 7 nucleotides agree with TRBD2. Trimming took 6 bases from V and 6 from J; bases not matched to a gene: 5. This CDR3 has 13 amino acids. In germline, CDR1 is SNHLY, CDR2 FYNNEI. The CDR3 is CASSWSSGNEQFF. In DNA form, the CDR3 reads TGTGCCAGCAGCTGGTCTAGCGGCAATGAGCAGTTCTTC. Complete variable domain (other parts from reference TRBV2 and TRBJ2-1): EPEVTQTPSHQVTQMGQEVILRCVPISNHLYFYWYRQILGQKVEFLVSFYNNEISEKSEIFDDQFSVERPDGSNFTLKIRSTKLEDSAMYFCASSWSSGNEQFFGPGTRLTVL.

The V call is TRBV10-3, the J call TRBJ1-6, with a weak D call TRBD1 (6 bases). The CDR3 spans 14 residues. Germline V gene data show CDR1 as ENHRY and CDR2 as SYGVKD. V lost 7 bases, J lost 9 bases, and 16 bases lay in between. The CDR3 loop is CAITVMGAFSPLHF. The CDR3 region has the DNA TGTGCCATCACCGTTATGGGGGCCTTTTCACCCCTCCACTTT.

The chain couples TRBV4-3 to TRBJ2-5; D remains ambiguous. The J call is doubtful: the DNA matches TRBJ2-7 better. CDR3 length equals 14 residues. CDR1 and CDR2 (germline): LGHNA, YSLEER. The CDR3, as DNA: TGCGCCAGCAGCCAAGATTACGGAGCCTACGAGCAGTACTTC. It specifies CASSQDYGAYEQYF.

The V gene is TRBV6-1, the J gene TRBJ2-2; the match to TRBD1 covers 8 bases. CDR1 is MNHNS and CDR2 is SASEGT in the germline V gene. J was trimmed by 7 bases and V by 3 bases; bases with no gene match: 7. This CDR3 is built from 15 residues. DNA of the CDR3: TGTGCCAGCAGTGACAGGGGGCCCACGGGCGGGGAGCTGTTTTTT. It yields the protein CASSDRGPTGGELFF.

J is TRBJ1-4 and V is TRBV15, with D possibly matching TRBD1 (5 bases). Germline-derived CDR1 and CDR2 are LNHNV and YYDKDF (reference sequence). This CDR3 is built from 11 residues. The V and J ends lost 9 bases and 6 bases respectively, with 8 bases between them. In DNA form, the CDR3 reads TGTGCCACAGACAGTGATGAAAAACTGTTTTTT. Translation: CATDSDEKLFF.

V is TRBV19 and J is TRBJ2-2; 12 nucleotides agree with TRBD1. Germline V lookup: CDR1 LNHDA, CDR2 SQIVND (reference sequence). J gave up 5 bases and V 5 bases, and 6 bases lay outside the gene matches. The CDR3 length is 16 residues. The CDR3 sequence is CASSWGTGGATGELFF. CDR3 DNA: TGTGCCAGTAGTTGGGGGACAGGGGGCGCGACCGGGGAGCTGTTTTTT.

The CDR3 is CASSPNRDNQPQHF. In DNA form, the CDR3 reads TGTGCCAGCAGCCCTAACAGGGACAATCAGCCCCAGCATTTT. The chain joins TRBV6-5 to TRBJ1-5; the D gene is possibly TRBD1 (6 bases). V lost 6 bases to trimming and J lost 3 bases, with 12 bases between them. Germline V gene data show CDR1 as MNHEY and CDR2 as SVGAGI. CDR3 length: 14 residues.

A remark on this clone: Sequence at one end of the junction differs from germline and may be a read error. The chain combines TRBV5-1 with TRBJ1-6; 9 nucleotides agree with TRBD1. CDR3 size: 16 residues. Germline assignment: CDR1 SGHRS and CDR2 YFSETQ. The CDR3, as DNA: TGCGCCAGCAGCTTGGAAATCAGGACAGGGGACGCCCCCCCCCACTTT. This encodes CASSLEIRTGDAPPHF.

The chain joins TRBV5-1 to TRBJ2-1; 12 nucleotides match TRBD2. Looked up from germline, CDR1 is SGHRS and CDR2 is YFSETQ. V lost 0 bases, J lost 1 base, and 2 bases stayed unmatched. This CDR3 region has 17 residues. The CDR3 DNA reads as TGCGCCAGCAGCTTGGGCCTAGCGGGGGGGTCCTACAATGAGCAGTTCTTC. The encoded protein is CASSLGLAGGSYNEQFF.

This rearrangement joins TRBV5-1 to TRBJ1-1; 7 bases align to TRBD1. The CDR3 is 12 amino acids. Per germline, CDR1 SGHRS and CDR2 YFSETQ. V gave up 7 bases and J gave up 4 bases; unmatched junction bases: 4. CDR3 nucleotides: TGCGCCAGCGGGAGACAGGGCACTGAAGCTTTCTTT. Its translation: CASGRQGTEAFF.

The V gene is TRBV5-6, the J gene TRBJ2-1; 8 nucleotides agree with TRBD1. V shed 3 bases and J 7 bases; nucleotides not matched to a gene: 12. This CDR3 comprises 16 residues. Germline assignment: CDR1 SGHDT and CDR2 YYEEEE. As DNA, the CDR3 is TGTGCCAGCAGCTCTCTCGGGACAGGTAATGAGAATGAGCAGTTCTTC. Amino acid sequence: CASSSLGTGNENEQFF. Looking up the rest from reference TRBV5-6 and TRBJ2-1 gives the full variable domain: DAGVTQSPTHLIKTRGQQVTLRCSPKSGHDTVSWYQQALGQGPQFIFQYYEEEERQRGNFPDRFSGHQFPNYSSELNVNALLLGDSALYLCASSSLGTGNENEQFFGPGTRLTVL.

The J gene is TRBJ1-1, the V gene TRBV11-3; no clear D gene. The CDR3 extends over 13 amino acids. The germline CDR1 and CDR2 sequences are SGHNT and YENEEA. With 5 bases removed from V and 1 base from J, the gap between germline ends came to 8 bases. This CDR3 is CASSLGSNTEAFF. Written as DNA, the CDR3 is TGTGCCAGCAGCCTCGGGTCGAACACTGAAGCTTTCTTT.

CDR3 sequence reads: CASSVYGTANQPQHF. In nucleotides, the CDR3 is TGTGCCAGCAGTGTTTACGGGACTGCGAATCAGCCCCAGCATTTT. The chain employs TRBV6-5 and TRBJ1-5; a possible D gene is TRBD1 (5 bases). The CDR3 runs 15 residues. V dropped 5 bases and J dropped 4 bases, with 15 bases sitting between them. In germline, CDR1 is MNHEY, CDR2 SVGAGI.

The CDR3 DNA follows: TGCAGCGTTGTGGTTAGCAGTTCCCGCACAGATACGCAGTATTTT. It codes for CSVVVSSSRTDTQYF. The chain carries TRBV29-1 and TRBJ2-3; D not resolved. Germline CDR1 SQVTM, CDR2 ANQGSEA. This CDR3 contains 15 residues. V was trimmed by 4 bases and J by 1 base, leaving 15 bases between them.

This rearrangement joins TRBV7-2 to TRBJ2-2; D remains unclear. V lost 3 bases and J 4 bases, leaving 3 bases between the germline ends. Germline values: CDR1 SGHTA, CDR2 FQGNSA. The length of the CDR3 is 12 residues. The CDR3 loop reads CASSFRTGELFF. CDR3 nucleotide sequence: TGTGCCAGCAGCTTTCGCACCGGGGAGCTGTTTTTT.

This chain links TRBV9 with TRBJ2-3, with D possibly being TRBD1 (5 bases). The germline V and J ends were trimmed by 2 bases and 3 bases, with 16 bases remaining between them. Germline V gives CDR1 SGDLS, CDR2 YYNGEE. This CDR3 spans 16 amino acids. As DNA, the CDR3 is TGTGCCAGCAGCGTCTCCATAGGGGAACCAACAGATACGCAGTATTTT. Translated: CASSVSIGEPTDTQYF.

The V call is TRBV6-5, the J call TRBJ1-5; perhaps TRBD1 as D (6 bases). V lost 5 bases and J lost 3, with 11 bases in between. Germline loops: CDR1 MNHEY, CDR2 SVGAGI. This CDR3 is 14 amino acids long. The CDR3: CASSPDSSNQPQHF. As DNA, the CDR3 is TGTGCCAGCAGTCCGGACAGCTCCAATCAGCCCCAGCATTTT.

This chain joins TRBV29-1 and TRBJ2-3; TRBD2 might be the D (5 bases). This CDR3 is built from 15 residues. Germline V lookup: CDR1 SQVTM, CDR2 ANQGSEA. V shed 1 base and J shed 1 base, with 12 bases lying between them. The CDR3, as DNA: TGCAGCGTTGAAGGAGGACTTTGGGGCACAGATACGCAGTATTTT. This sequence encodes CSVEGGLWGTDTQYF.

V is TRBV7-6 and J is TRBJ1-2; 7 positions agree with TRBD1. Germline trimming cut 1 base from V and 8 bases from J; bases unmatched to any gene: 4. The CDR3 is 13 residues long. Germline loops: CDR1 SGHVS, CDR2 FNYEAQ. CDR3 nucleotide sequence: TGTGCCAGCAGCTTAGTAGGGGGCGAAGGCTACACCTTC. It encodes CASSLVGGEGYTF. The variable domain in full, with the rest retrieved from reference TRBV7-6 and TRBJ1-2, is GAGVSQSPRYKVTKRGQDVALRCDPISGHVSLYWYRQALGQGPEFLTYFNYEAQQDKSGLPNDRFSAERPEGSISTLTIQRTEQRDSAMYRCASSLVGGEGYTFGSGTRLTVV.

The chain has TRBV27 and TRBJ2-1; 7 bases are a match to TRBD1. This CDR3 contains 15 residues. J gave up 7 bases and V 3 bases, and 9 bases lay outside the gene matches. CDR1 and CDR2 (germline): MNHEY, SMNVEV (reference sequence). CDR3 sequence (DNA): TGTGCCAGCAGTTTGCCCGGGACAGCTCAAAATGAGCAGTTCTTC. As protein: CASSLPGTAQNEQFF.